The 20 T cell receptor beta chains below all came from one sample that was sequenced in a study of shared clonotypes between healthy human individuals. CD45RO-negative, CCR7-positively selected cells formed the naive CD8 fraction, excluding terminally differentiated effector memory CD45RA+ cells. Some clones are missing from TCRdb's copy, which holds only in-frame ones; the method was immunoSEQ multiplex PCR. The table shows about 700,000 clones, with 90% to 95% occurring only once. Sequenced: naive CD8+ T cells sorted from blood. All receptors derive from a man aged 25 to 40 in good health.

On this clone itself: Different DNA sequences within this sample yield the same CDR3. The V and J genes are TRBV6-5 and TRBJ2-2; the D gene is possibly TRBD2 (6 bases). The ends were cut back, 4 bases at V and 4 bases at J, with 7 bases in the middle. The germline V gene has CDR1 MNHEY and CDR2 SVGAGI. This CDR3 comprises 13 residues. The CDR3 sequence: CASSFGSTGELFF. DNA for the CDR3: TGTGCCAGCAGTTTCGGGAGCACCGGGGAGCTGTTTTTT.

V usage is TRBV28 and J usage is TRBJ2-1; D gene unclear. V shed 3 bases and J shed 2 bases, with 8 bases lying between them. The CDR3 contains 14 residues. The germline gives CDR1 MDHEN, CDR2 SYDVKM. CDR3 sequence (DNA): TGTGCCAGCAGTTTCCGGAACACCTACAATGAGCAGTTCTTC. Translating gives CASSFRNTYNEQFF.

This chain links TRBV10-3 with TRBJ2-5, with 8 bases that match TRBD1. CDR3 size: 12 residues. Trimming removed 10 bases from V and 4 bases from J; junction bases left unmatched: 5. Germline CDR1 reads ENHRY; CDR2 reads SYGVKD. CDR3 protein: CATHGQGETQYF. DNA of the CDR3: TGTGCCACACATGGACAGGGAGAGACCCAGTACTTC.

The gene calls are TRBV12-5 and TRBJ2-3, with 8 bases identical to TRBD2. CDR1 is LGHNT, CDR2 FRNRAP, per germline. V trimming: 3 bases; J trimming: 4 bases; junction bases outside the gene matches: 9. The CDR3 runs to 16 residues. CDR3 sequence (DNA): TGTGCTAGTGGTTTTGCGTCGGGAGGGAAGTCAGATACGCAGTATTTT. Translating gives CASGFASGGKSDTQYF.

The chain uses TRBV7-6 and TRBJ2-1; tentative D call: TRBD2 (6 bases). CDR1 and CDR2 (germline): SGHVS, FNYEAQ. CDR3 length equals 16 residues. Trimming left V 2 bases short and J 1 base short, with 12 bases between. The CDR3 loop is CASSLSTSGSYNEQFF. DNA of the CDR3: TGTGCCAGCAGCTTATCGACTAGTGGTTCCTACAATGAGCAGTTCTTC. The full variable domain, in which reference TRBV7-6 and TRBJ2-1 provide the parts outside the CDR3, is GAGVSQSPRYKVTKRGQDVALRCDPISGHVSLYWYRQALGQGPEFLTYFNYEAQQDKSGLPNDRFSAERPEGSISTLTIQRTEQRDSAMYRCASSLSTSGSYNEQFFGPGTRLTVL.

The V gene is TRBV25-1, the J gene TRBJ2-1; a possible D gene is TRBD1 (6 bases). V dropped 6 bases and J dropped 14 bases, with 14 bases sitting between them. Germline CDR1 MGHDK, CDR2 SYGVNS. This CDR3 is 11 amino acids long. The CDR3 nucleotides are TGTGCCAGCAGGCAAGGGGGAATGGAGTTCTTC. Its translation: CASRQGGMEFF.

The V and J genes are TRBV7-9 and TRBJ2-4, with 11 bases aligning to TRBD1. V shed 5 bases and J 7 bases; nucleotides not matched to a gene: 7. This CDR3 comprises 15 residues. CDR1 is SEHNR, CDR2 FQNEAQ, per germline (reference sequence). CDR3 sequence (DNA): TGTGCCAGCAGCCCAGACGGACAGGGGGCGAACATTCAGTACTTC. Amino acids: CASSPDGQGANIQYF.

This rearrangement joins TRBV6-4 to TRBJ2-3; D is unclear. The CDR3 is made up of 13 amino acids. Germline CDR1 is MRHNA and CDR2 is SNTAGT. Trimming removed 6 bases at V and 2 bases at J, with 9 bases between. For the CDR3, the DNA is TGTGCCAGCAGCGAACATCCCACAGATACGCAGTATTTT. This sequence encodes CASSEHPTDTQYF.

There are a few counts of this clone. The chain combines TRBV4-1 with TRBJ2-1; weak D call: TRBD1 (6 bases). The CDR3 has 14 amino acids. With 4 bases removed from V and 5 bases from J, the gap between germline ends came to 12 bases. The germline V gene encodes CDR1 MGHRA and CDR2 YSYEKL. As DNA, the CDR3 is TGCGCCAGCAGCCCCCGGGACACGGACAATGAGCAGTTCTTC. It yields the protein CASSPRDTDNEQFF.

In DNA form, the CDR3 reads TGTGCCAGCAGCTTGGCTTTCTCCTACGAGCAGTACTTC. Its protein is CASSLAFSYEQYF. The gene calls are TRBV5-4 and TRBJ2-7; the D is unclear. Trimming took 0 bases from V and 0 from J, leaving 4 bases between them. The CDR3 is 13 residues long. Germline values: CDR1 SGHNT, CDR2 YYREEE (reference sequence).

The V gene is TRBV6-6, the J gene TRBJ2-5; 9 positions match TRBD2. Germline trimming cut 2 bases from V and 4 bases from J; bases unmatched to any gene: 5. This CDR3 region has 15 residues. The germline gives CDR1 MNHNY, CDR2 SVGAGI (reference sequence). CDR3 nucleotide sequence: TGTGCCAGCAGTTACGGTAGCGGGAGTTCAGAGACCCAGTACTTC. This gives the protein CASSYGSGSSETQYF.

V gene TRBV10-1 combines with J gene TRBJ2-3; 8 bases fit TRBD2. The V and J ends lost 0 bases and 6 bases, in that order; junction bases with no gene match: 5. Germline CDR1 WNHNN, CDR2 SYGVQD (reference sequence). The length of the CDR3 is 15 residues. CDR3 protein: CASSESREDGDTQYF. In DNA, the CDR3 is TGCGCCAGCAGTGAGTCGCGGGAGGATGGCGATACGCAGTATTTT.

The chain joins TRBV18 to TRBJ2-2; TRBD1 is a possible D gene (6 bases). V lost 6 bases and J 6 bases, leaving 11 bases between the germline ends. Germline V gene data show CDR1 as KGHSH and CDR2 as LQKENI. The CDR3 covers 13 residues. Here the CDR3 reads CASSTDSSGELFF. CDR3 nucleotide sequence: TGTGCCAGCTCGACGGACAGCTCCGGGGAGCTGTTTTTT.

CDR3 amino acids: CAISESIGHENTGELFF. CDR3 DNA: TGTGCCATCAGTGAGTCGATAGGGCACGAGAACACCGGGGAGCTGTTTTTT. The genes are TRBV10-3 and TRBJ2-2; D is unclear. This CDR3 is built from 17 residues. Germline-derived CDR1 and CDR2 are ENHRY and SYGVKD. Between the trimmed V and J ends, which lost 0 bases and 1 base, there was a span of 12 bases.

The chain joins TRBV2 to TRBJ2-3; 9 bases are a match to TRBD1. Germline trimming cut 0 bases from V and 0 bases from J; bases unmatched to any gene: 4. CDR3 length: 17 amino acids. Germline V CDR1 and CDR2: SNHLY, FYNNEI. In nucleotides, the CDR3 is TGTGCCAGCAGTGAAGCCGGGACAGGGATTAGCACAGATACGCAGTATTTT. Its translation is CASSEAGTGISTDTQYF.

The chain has TRBV7-9 and TRBJ2-3, with D uncertain. This CDR3 region has 11 residues. V lost 5 bases and J 4 bases, leaving 4 bases between the germline ends. Germline V gives CDR1 SEHNR, CDR2 FQNEAQ (reference sequence). The CDR3 nucleotides are TGTGCCAGCAGCCTACCAGATACGCAGTATTTT. As protein: CASSLPDTQYF.

This rearrangement joins TRBV28 to TRBJ1-1; the D is unclear. Germline loops: CDR1 MDHEN, CDR2 SYDVKM. With 6 bases removed from V and 1 base from J, the gap between germline ends came to 12 bases. The CDR3 contains 14 residues. The CDR3 is CASRRFDTNTEAFF. CDR3 sequence (DNA): TGTGCCAGCAGGAGATTTGACACGAACACTGAAGCTTTCTTT.

The V call is TRBV29-1, the J call TRBJ2-7, with no clear D. CDR1 and CDR2 (germline): SQVTM, ANQGSEA. V was clipped by 7 bases and J by 5 bases, with 12 bases between them. This CDR3 region has 11 residues. CDR3 bases: TGCAGCGCCGTCACCCGGGACGAGCAGTACTTC. The encoded protein is CSAVTRDEQYF.

The chain has TRBV7-6 and TRBJ2-1; D might be TRBD1 or TRBD2, each matching 5 bases. The CDR3 length is 20 residues. In germline, CDR1 is SGHVS, CDR2 FNYEAQ. V gave up 5 bases and J gave up 5 bases, with 31 bases separating them. The CDR3, as DNA: TGTGCCAGCAGCCGATTCGTTGCAGTTTTGGGGGAGAAGGAAAACAATGAGCAGTTCTTC. Translated, it gives CASSRFVAVLGEKENNEQFF. The full variable domain, its missing parts supplied by reference TRBV7-6 and TRBJ2-1, is GAGVSQSPRYKVTKRGQDVALRCDPISGHVSLYWYRQALGQGPEFLTYFNYEAQQDKSGLPNDRFSAERPEGSISTLTIQRTEQRDSAMYRCASSRFVAVLGEKENNEQFFGPGTRLTVL.

CDR3 DNA sequence: TGTGCCAGCGGCGCGGGACTAGCGTTCTACGAGCAGTACTTC. This encodes CASGAGLAFYEQYF. V gene TRBV5-5 combines with J gene TRBJ2-7; 10 bases fit TRBD2. With V trimmed by 7 bases and J by 3 bases, 7 bases remained unmatched. Germline V gives CDR1 SGHKS, CDR2 YYEKEE (reference sequence). CDR3 length equals 14 residues.